The 2 T cell receptor beta chains reported below all come from one sample, sequenced in a study of metastatic and nonmetastatic thyroid tumors. Every patient underwent thyroid surgery untreated. TCRdb recomputed clones from the PCR reads via MiXCR. The table includes around 41,000 clones, approximately 12% detected once. The material sequenced was blood. These TCRs come from a female donor with papillary thyroid cancer or a benign thyroid nodule (not recorded which). Some clones in this sample may be carry-over from other donors' samples.

This clone was detected many times. A much larger clone is a single base away; this may be a read error. V and J are TRBV7-8 and TRBJ2-1, with 9 nucleotides matching TRBD1. The germline CDR1 and CDR2 sequences are SGHVS and FQNEAQ. CDR3 size: 13 residues. The CDR3 DNA is TGTGCCAGCACCGGGACAGGGCTGAATGAGCGGTTCTTC. Translated, it gives CASTGTGLNERFF.

This clone was picked up many times. Other nucleotide sequences from this sample produce the same CDR3. The rearrangement uses TRBV7-3 and TRBJ2-2; D is perhaps TRBD2 (5 bases). This CDR3 spans 12 amino acids. CDR1 and CDR2 (germline): SGHTA, FQGTGA. The germline V and J ends were trimmed by 5 bases and 11 bases, with 12 bases remaining between them. CDR3: CASSRESGELFF. In DNA form, the CDR3 reads TGTGCCAGCAGCCGAGAGAGCGGAGAGCTGTTTTTT.